This T cell receptor beta chain emerged from a study of T cell repertoires in cytomegalovirus infection. As for the study in general: Matching HLA type and CMV infection were both indicated by public TCR beta signatures.

Study-wide results and limits: People with CMV and the relevant HLA were identified by cumulative public TCR beta family frequency. CMV-specific TCR beta clonotypes restricted by HLA-C dominated the ex vivo response.

In TCRdb, the reads were re-called with MiXCR into one record per CDR3 protein. The sample shows around 530,000 distinct CDR3 sequences, about 26% of them seen only once. This clonotype has more than one count but fewer than ten. The antigen remains unidentified. This TCR was recovered from a human donor in good health (CMV status not recorded). Some clones in this sample may be carry-over from other donors' samples. The material sequenced was PBMCs.

The CDR3: CASKTSGVYEQYF. CDR3 DNA: TGTGCCAGCAAGACTAGCGGAGTTTACGAGCAGTACTTC. J is TRBJ2-7 and V is TRBV12-3 or TRBV12-4, with 9 bases fitting TRBD2. Trimming cost V 7 bases and J 4 bases; bases outside gene matches: 5. The CDR3 extends over 13 amino acids.